The entry that follows covers one T cell receptor (beta chain) sequence. As for treatment: preoperative locoregional IRX-2 cytokine immunotherapy. Samples came from a phase Ib trial of preoperative locoregional IRX-2 cytokine immunotherapy. The entry originates in a study of preoperative IRX-2 immunotherapy in early breast cancer. The germline V gene has CDR1 MNHGY and CDR2 SAAAGT. The V end lost 4 bases, the J end lost 0 bases, and 10 bases lay between the germline ends. The CDR3 is 15 residues long. Produced via immunoSEQ multiplex PCR; TCRdb's table is partial and in-frame only. Among a few thousand clones listed, roughly 78% were seen once.

The chain recombines TRBV6-8 with TRBJ1-3, with D uncertain. The sequenced sample was tumor tissue, obtained after IRX-2 immunotherapy. This TCR came from a human donor with breast cancer. CDR3 DNA: TGTGCCAGCAGTTCAGACGGGTCCTCTGGAAACACCATATATTTT. Protein product: CASSSDGSSGNTIYF.